The sequence of this TCR beta chain was determined in a study of shared clonotypes between healthy human individuals. Germline V lookup: CDR1 MGHRA, CDR2 YSYEKL. The ends lost 2 bases at V and 4 bases at J; junction bases unmatched: 6. The CDR3 is 16 amino acids. Whole-study findings and limits: Clonotypes not shared had lower generation probabilities than those common to all four donors.

In the case of this clone: Antigen unknown.

Samples underwent the assay at deep level. TCRdb keeps only in-frame clones here, not all; method: immunoSEQ multiplex PCR. The repertoire has a few million clones, approximately 96% of them found once; the top ten carry roughly 0.13%. The rearrangement links TRBV4-1 to TRBJ2-2; 8 bases agree with TRBD1. This clonotype was obtained from a man aged 18 to 29 in good health. Sequencing input: naive CD4+ T cells sorted from blood. Documented subset: CD45RA+ positively selected. The CDR3 region has the DNA TGCGCCAGCAGCCAACATGGACAGGGAATCACCGGGGAGCTGTTTTTT. Translated, it gives CASSQHGQGITGELFF.